This T cell receptor (beta chain) was profiled in a study of blood T cells in healthy people across ages. In the study overall: Roughly one uniquely barcoded beta molecule per two T cells was captured. Study observations and caveats: Higher diversity and more naive CD4+ cells were features of long-lived donors, compared to aged donors.

Note on this clonotype: The antigen remains unidentified.

The CDR3 is 15 residues long. J lost 5 bases, V lost 1 base, and 5 bases had no gene match. Germline V gene data show CDR1 as DFQATT and CDR2 as SNEGSKA (reference sequence). The individuals who served as donors were healthy Caucasians living in Russia, aged about 6 to 100. Combining a sample-barcoded 5' primer with a J-beta primer mix, a second PCR ran for roughly 6 to 12 cycles. TCRdb recomputed calls from the 5' RACE reads with MiXCR, one row per CDR3 protein. The sample carries approximately 800,000 distinct CDR3 sequences, around a quarter recorded once. The same data also went into a second study, on T cells of mothers and their children.

The sample taken for sequencing was blood. The receptor was derived from a boy aged 5-17 years in good health. The chain couples TRBV20-1 to TRBJ2-5; 12 nucleotides agree with TRBD2. CDR3 amino acids: CSARGLAGVRETQYF. In nucleotides, the CDR3 is TGCAGTGCTAGAGGACTAGCGGGGGTAAGGGAGACCCAGTACTTC.